The clone carrying this TCR beta chain was counted ten times or more. V lost 6 bases to trimming and J lost 4 bases, with 7 bases between them. Germline assignment: CDR1 MNHEY and CDR2 SVGEGT. The CDR3 spans 11 residues. TCRdb itself ran the 5' RACE reads through MiXCR, one entry per CDR3 protein. Of some 340,000 distinct CDR3 sequences in the sample, roughly 4% were seen once. This sample stems from a study of T cells after yellow fever vaccination. Sequences were derived from PBMCs, sampled 5 days after the yellow fever booster vaccination. The genes are TRBV6-2 or TRBV6-3 and TRBJ2-7; D is undetermined. The TCR was taken from a man aged 18 to 30 who received the YFV17D yellow fever vaccine. CDR3 residues: CASSNSYEQYV. The CDR3 bases are TGTGCCAGCAGCAACAGTTACGAGCAGTACGTC.